The clone carrying this T cell receptor (beta chain) was counted a single time. Its antigen is as yet unknown. Unexposed donor CD4+ T cells date from about 2011-2018, before the COVID-19 pandemic. TCRdb's copy holds only in-frame clones and misses some; the assay was immunoSEQ multiplex PCR. The sample has some 70,000 clones; just over 90% are singletons. This sample was included in a study of CD4 T cells in relation to SARS-CoV-2 and coronaviruses. Study-wide results and caveats: The cross-reactivity analysis covered only spike protein, not other viral proteins. Samples before the pandemic and after infection were not matched within any donor.

The sample consisted of naive CD4+ T cells from PBMCs. This sample's subset: naive CD4+ T cells isolated by negative enrichment. The receptor's source is a human donor in good health.

The CDR3 bases are TGTGCCAGCAGCTATCCGGGTACAAACATTCAGTACTTC. It translates to CASSYPGTNIQYF. The rearrangement links TRBV13 to TRBJ2-4; no clear D. This CDR3 is built from 13 residues. V lost 4 bases, J lost 6 bases, and 10 bases lay in between. Germline values: CDR1 PRHDT, CDR2 FYEKMQ (reference sequence).